The 3 T cell receptor beta chains listed next were all sequenced from one sample in a study of CD8+CD57+ T cells in acquired aplastic anemia. Genomic DNA constituted the template upon which TCR beta VDJ and CDR3 profiling was performed. TCRdb itself ran the reads through MiXCR, one entry per CDR3 protein. Altogether just over 400,000 distinct CDR3 sequences are present, 55% to 70% being singletons, with the ten largest covering 3.5% to 4.5%. Sequencing was carried out using sorted CD4+, CD8+, or CD8+CD57+ T cells (not recorded which) from PBMCs. The receptors were gathered from a human donor in good health, serving as a control.

This clonotype was counted ten times or more. CDR3 nucleotides: TGTGCCACCTGTGACTTATCCGGTAATTCACCCCTCCACTTT. Residues: CATCDLSGNSPLHF. This chain uses TRBV2 with TRBJ1-6; D not certain. The germline V and J ends were trimmed by 10 bases and 6 bases, with 16 bases remaining between them. Germline V gene lookup returns CDR1 SNHLY and CDR2 FYNNEI. This CDR3 comprises 14 residues. Filled out from reference TRBV2 and TRBJ1-6, the complete variable domain reads EPEVTQTPSHQVTQMGQEVILRCVPISNHLYFYWYRQILGQKVEFLVSFYNNEISEKSEIFDDQFSVERPDGSNFTLKIRSTKLEDSAMYFCATCDLSGNSPLHFGNGTRLTVT.

V usage is TRBV15 and J usage is TRBJ2-7, with D possibly TRBD2 on 6 matching bases. V gave up 7 bases and J gave up 2 bases, with 21 bases separating them. The germline V gene encodes CDR1 LNHNV and CDR2 YYDKDF (reference sequence). The CDR3 loop spans 16 amino acids. CDR3: CATIRAGTGYTYEQYF. The CDR3 DNA follows: TGTGCCACCATCCGAGCGGGCACGGGATACACCTACGAGCAGTACTTC. Drawing the rest from reference TRBV15 and TRBJ2-7, the complete variable domain is DAMVIQNPRYQVTQFGKPVTLSCSQTLNHNVMYWYQQKSSQAPKLLFHYYDKDFNNEADTPDNFQSRRPNTSFCFLDIRSPGLGDTAMYLCATIRAGTGYTYEQYFGPGTRLTVT.

This clonotype has ten or more counts. The chain carries TRBV12-3 or TRBV12-4 and TRBJ1-2, with D perhaps matching TRBD1 (6 bases). The CDR3 totals 14 residues. Trimming removed 3 bases from V and 4 bases from J, with 12 bases in between. CDR3 residues: CASSLDSKVYGYTF. CDR3 coding DNA: TGTGCCAGCAGTTTGGACAGCAAAGTCTATGGCTACACCTTC.